This TCR beta chain stems from a study of cytomegalovirus exposure and HLA in healthy donors. Across the whole study: Both the 120 validation repertoires and the approximately 640 first-cohort repertoires used the same platform, as reported by a later analysis. Study observations and caveats: Three CMV-associated chains were confirmed in vitro to be specific for CMV antigens. With high specificity and sensitivity, the classifier reportedly diagnosed cytomegalovirus status.

The protocol was immunoSEQ multiplex PCR, while the TCRdb copy is restricted to in-frame clones and leaves out a portion. Among over 250,000 clones listed, about 90% were seen once. A roughly 120-subject validation cohort, separate from the 666-subject first cohort, supplied the donors. Of note for this clone: Its target is not known.

The sequenced sample was PBMCs. The sequence was collected from a woman aged 30 to 39 in good health and CMV-seropositive.

The CDR3 DNA sequence: TGTGCCAGCAGCAAAAACCCCGACCTGACGAGACCTACAGATACGCAGTATTTT. This sequence encodes CASSKNPDLTRPTDTQYF. V gene TRBV7-8 combines with J gene TRBJ2-3; no reliable D call. The V and J ends lost 5 bases and 3 bases respectively, with 24 bases between them. The CDR3 contains 18 residues. Germline V gene data show CDR1 as SGHVS and CDR2 as FQNEAQ.